The rows below give T cell receptor beta chains drawn from one sample of a study of blood T cell repertoires in COVID-19. Repertoires were generated with immunoSEQ multiplex PCR, while TCRdb's copy carries only in-frame clones and drops some. This sample carries 300,000 or so clones, over 80% of them seen once, and the ten largest clones take more than 1.3%. The sequencing sample was made of peripheral blood. These receptors all stem from a middle-aged woman who had recovered from COVID-19. Both conserved end residues are part of each CDR3. D genes are given only for firm matches. Rows give clone size only sometimes, using once, few, many, or a class for an expanded clone.

>-|TRBV20-1|-|TRBJ2-3
CSASAPPGGRGLRTDTQYF
TGCAGTGCTAGTGCACCCCCCGGTGGGCGGGGGCTTCGCACAGATACGCAGTATTTT
>TRBD1|TRBV19|few|TRBJ1-1
CASSIGQGYTEAFF
TGTGCCAGTAGTATAGGACAGGGGTACACTGAAGCTTTCTTT
>-|TRBV7-2|-|TRBJ1-2
CASSGRDGTHYTF
TGTGCCAGCAGCGGACGAGACGGGACTCACTACACCTTC
>-|TRBV6-6|-|TRBJ1-1
CASTPYRGAGNTEAFF
TGTGCCAGCACCCCCTATCGGGGGGCCGGGAACACTGAAGCTTTCTTT
>-|TRBV2|-|TRBJ1-2
CASSEQGSDGYTF
TGTGCCAGCAGTGAACAGGGGAGCGATGGCTACACCTTC
>TRBD2|TRBV6-5|-|TRBJ2-3
CASSFSGGAADTQYF
TGTGCCAGCAGTTTTAGCGGGGGGGCGGCAGATACGCAGTATTTT
>-|TRBV11-2|-|TRBJ2-3
CASNTRPRWGTDTQYF
TGTGCCAGCAACACCAGGCCCCGATGGGGCACAGATACGCAGTATTTT
>-|TRBV2|-|TRBJ2-2
CASSTGLGTGELFF
TGTGCCAGCAGCACAGGGTTAGGAACCGGGGAGCTGTTTTTT
>TRBD1|TRBV10-3|few|TRBJ2-5
CAISFDRGQETQYF
TGTGCCATCAGCTTCGACAGGGGCCAAGAGACCCAGTACTTC
>-|TRBV9|-|TRBJ2-1
CASSVGAKPYNEQFF
TGTGCCAGCAGCGTAGGGGCCAAGCCCTACAATGAGCAGTTCTTC
>-|TRBV12-3/TRBV12-4|once|TRBJ1-5
CASSLADAQPQHF
TGTGCCAGCAGTTTGGCAGATGCTCAGCCCCAGCATTTT
>-|TRBV13|-|TRBJ2-3
CASSWSGRLSTDTQYF
TGTGCCAGCAGCTGGAGCGGGCGTCTTAGCACAGATACGCAGTATTTT
>-|TRBV10-3|-|TRBJ2-1
CASGDKPGYYNEQFF
TGTGCCAGTGGGGACAAACCGGGGTACTACAATGAGCAGTTCTTC
>TRBD1|TRBV7-9|-|TRBJ1-1
CASIGTVVTEAFF
TGTGCCAGCATCGGGACAGTAGTCACTGAAGCTTTCTTT
>-|TRBV21-1|few|TRBJ2-6
CASSKSGGYSGANVLTF
TGTGCCAGCAGCAAATCAGGGGGGTACTCTGGGGCCAACGTCCTGACTTTC
>-|TRBV5-1|-|TRBJ1-2
CASSFRGNYGYTF
TGCGCCAGCAGCTTCAGGGGAAACTATGGCTACACCTTC
>-|TRBV11-2|-|TRBJ1-4
CASSFKLATNEKLFF
TGTGCCAGCAGCTTTAAACTGGCAACTAATGAAAAACTGTTTTTT
>-|TRBV7-3|-|TRBJ2-2
CASSYRPNTGELFF
TGTGCCAGCAGCTACAGACCAAACACCGGGGAGCTGTTTTTT
>-|TRBV9|-|TRBJ2-3
CASSVEDSSTDTQYF
TGTGCCAGCAGCGTAGAGGACAGTAGCACAGATACGCAGTATTTT
>TRBD2|TRBV5-1|-|TRBJ2-2
CASSLRGANTGELFF
TGCGCCAGCAGCTTGCGGGGGGCGAACACCGGGGAGCTGTTTTTT
>TRBD2|TRBV19|-|TRBJ2-7
CASSIGRGYEQYF
TGTGCCAGTAGTATCGGGCGGGGGTACGAGCAGTACTTC
>-|TRBV9|-|TRBJ1-1
CASSVAFQGMNTEAFF
TGTGCCAGCAGCGTAGCATTCCAGGGGATGAACACTGAAGCTTTCTTT
>-|TRBV19|-|TRBJ2-1
CASSPGSYNEQFF
TGTGCCAGTAGTCCCGGTTCCTACAATGAGCAGTTCTTC
>TRBD1|TRBV18|-|TRBJ1-5
CASSLTGVGSNQPQHF
TGTGCCAGCTCCCTAACAGGGGTAGGCAGCAATCAGCCCCAGCATTTT
>TRBD1|TRBV3-1/TRBV3-2|-|TRBJ1-2
CASSHGQGGNYGYTF
TGTGCCAGCAGCCATGGTCAGGGGGGCAACTATGGCTACACCTTC
>TRBD1|TRBV5-1|-|TRBJ1-2
CASSPGTAFNGYTF
TGCGCCAGCAGCCCCGGGACAGCCTTTAATGGCTACACCTTC
>-|TRBV7-3|-|TRBJ2-3
CASSPIGSLGQYF
TGTGCCAGCAGCCCGATCGGGTCCCTAGGGCAGTATTTT
>-|TRBV19|once|TRBJ2-7
CASSQTSGEQYF
TGTGCCAGTAGTCAGACCTCGGGTGAGCAGTACTTC
>TRBD1|TRBV19|-|TRBJ1-4
CASGDRGGEKLFF
TGTGCCAGTGGAGACAGGGGAGGCGAAAAACTGTTTTTT